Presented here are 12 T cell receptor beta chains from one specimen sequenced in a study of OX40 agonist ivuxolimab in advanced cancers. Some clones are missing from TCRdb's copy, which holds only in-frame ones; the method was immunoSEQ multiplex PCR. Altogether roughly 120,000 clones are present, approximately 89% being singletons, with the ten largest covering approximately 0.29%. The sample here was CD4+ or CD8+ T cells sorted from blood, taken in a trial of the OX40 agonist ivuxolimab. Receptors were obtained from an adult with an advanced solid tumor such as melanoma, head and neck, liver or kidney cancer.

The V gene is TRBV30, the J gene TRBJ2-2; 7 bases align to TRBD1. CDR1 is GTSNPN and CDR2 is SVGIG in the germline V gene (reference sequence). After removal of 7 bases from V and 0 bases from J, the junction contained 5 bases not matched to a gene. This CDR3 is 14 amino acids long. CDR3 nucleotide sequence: TGTGCCTTGACAGGGATCCCGAACACCGGGGAGCTGTTTTTT. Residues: CALTGIPNTGELFF.

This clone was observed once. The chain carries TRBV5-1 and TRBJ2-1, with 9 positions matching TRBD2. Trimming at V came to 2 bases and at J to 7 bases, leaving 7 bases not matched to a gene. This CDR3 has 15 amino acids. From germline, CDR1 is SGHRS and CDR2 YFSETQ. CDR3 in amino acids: CASSFSGSNLNEQFF. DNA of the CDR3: TGCGCCAGCAGCTTTAGCGGGAGTAATTTGAATGAGCAGTTCTTC.

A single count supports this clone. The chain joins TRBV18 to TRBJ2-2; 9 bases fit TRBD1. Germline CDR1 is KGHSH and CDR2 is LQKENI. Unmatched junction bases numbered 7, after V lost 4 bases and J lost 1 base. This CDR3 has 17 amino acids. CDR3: CASSLQQGARNTGELFF. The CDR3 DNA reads TGTGCCAGCTCACTACAACAGGGGGCGCGGAACACCGGGGAGCTGTTTTTT.

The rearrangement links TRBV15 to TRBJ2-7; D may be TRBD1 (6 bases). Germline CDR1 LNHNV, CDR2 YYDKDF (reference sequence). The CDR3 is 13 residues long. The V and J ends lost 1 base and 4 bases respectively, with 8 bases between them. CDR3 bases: TGTGCCACCAGCAGAGGGACAGAATACGAGCAGTACTTC. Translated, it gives CATSRGTEYEQYF. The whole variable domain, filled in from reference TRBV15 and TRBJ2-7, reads DAMVIQNPRYQVTQFGKPVTLSCSQTLNHNVMYWYQQKSSQAPKLLFHYYDKDFNNEADTPDNFQSRRPNTSFCFLDIRSPGLGDTAMYLCATSRGTEYEQYFGPGTRLTVT.

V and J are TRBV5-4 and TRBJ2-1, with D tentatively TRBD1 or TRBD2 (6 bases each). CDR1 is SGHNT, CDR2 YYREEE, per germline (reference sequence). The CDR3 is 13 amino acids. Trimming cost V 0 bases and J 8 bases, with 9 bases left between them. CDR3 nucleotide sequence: TGTGCCAGCAGCTTGGACAGGGAGGATGAGCAGTTCTTC. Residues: CASSLDREDEQFF.

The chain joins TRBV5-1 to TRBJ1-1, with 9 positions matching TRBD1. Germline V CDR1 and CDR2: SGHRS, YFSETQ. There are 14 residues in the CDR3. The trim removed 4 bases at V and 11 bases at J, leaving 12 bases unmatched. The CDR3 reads CASSTRQGVKKAFF. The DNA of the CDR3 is TGCGCCAGCAGCACCCGACAGGGGGTAAAAAAGGCTTTCTTT.

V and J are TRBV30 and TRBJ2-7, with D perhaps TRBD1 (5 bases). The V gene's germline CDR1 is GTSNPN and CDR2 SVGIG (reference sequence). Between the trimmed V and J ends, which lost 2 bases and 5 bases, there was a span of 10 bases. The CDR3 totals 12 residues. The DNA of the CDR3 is TGTGCCTGGAGTCTTACAGGAGACGAGCAGTACTTC. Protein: CAWSLTGDEQYF.

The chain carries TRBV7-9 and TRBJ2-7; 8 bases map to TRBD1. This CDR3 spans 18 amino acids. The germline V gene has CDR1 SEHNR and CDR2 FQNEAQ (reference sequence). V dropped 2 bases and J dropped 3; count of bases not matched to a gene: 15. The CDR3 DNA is TGTGCCAGCAGCTTACGCAGTGTAGACAGGGGAGGCCTCTACGAGCAGTACTTC. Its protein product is CASSLRSVDRGGLYEQYF.

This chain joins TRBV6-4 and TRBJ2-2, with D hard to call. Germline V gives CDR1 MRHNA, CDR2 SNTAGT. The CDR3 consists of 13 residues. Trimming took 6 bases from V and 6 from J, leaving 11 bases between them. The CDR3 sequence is CASSALEAGELFF. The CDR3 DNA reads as TGTGCCAGCAGCGCCCTAGAAGCCGGGGAGCTGTTTTTT.

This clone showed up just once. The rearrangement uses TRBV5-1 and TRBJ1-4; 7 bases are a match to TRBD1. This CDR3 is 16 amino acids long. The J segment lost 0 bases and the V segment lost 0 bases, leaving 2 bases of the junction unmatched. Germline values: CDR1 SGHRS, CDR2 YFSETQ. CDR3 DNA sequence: TGCGCCAGCAGCTTGGGGACAGGAGCAACTAATGAAAAACTGTTTTTT. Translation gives CASSLGTGATNEKLFF.

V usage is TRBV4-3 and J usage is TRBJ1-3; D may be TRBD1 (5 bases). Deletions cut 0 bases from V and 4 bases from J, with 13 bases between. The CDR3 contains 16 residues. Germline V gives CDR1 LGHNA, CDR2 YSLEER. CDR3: CASSQDWARAGNTIYF. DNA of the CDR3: TGCGCCAGCAGCCAAGATTGGGCCAGGGCCGGAAACACCATATATTTT.

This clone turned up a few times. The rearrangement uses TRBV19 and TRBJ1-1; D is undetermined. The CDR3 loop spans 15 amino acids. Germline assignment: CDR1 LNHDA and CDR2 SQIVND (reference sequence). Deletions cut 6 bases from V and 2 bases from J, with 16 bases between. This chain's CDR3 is CASSKPPGSNTEAFF. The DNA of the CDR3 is TGTGCCAGTAGCAAACCGCCAGGCTCAAACACTGAAGCTTTCTTT.